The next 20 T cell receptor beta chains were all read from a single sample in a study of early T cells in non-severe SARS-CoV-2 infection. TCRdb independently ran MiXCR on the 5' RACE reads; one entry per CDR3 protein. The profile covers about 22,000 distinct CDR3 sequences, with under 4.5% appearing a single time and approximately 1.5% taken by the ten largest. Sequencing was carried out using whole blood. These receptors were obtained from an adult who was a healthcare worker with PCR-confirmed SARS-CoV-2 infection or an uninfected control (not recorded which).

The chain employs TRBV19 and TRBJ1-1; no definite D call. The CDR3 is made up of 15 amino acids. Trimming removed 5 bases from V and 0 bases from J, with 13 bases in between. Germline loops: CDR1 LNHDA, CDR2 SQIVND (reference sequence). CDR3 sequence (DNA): TGTGCCAGTAGTCGTGGCAGCGATCTGAACACTGAAGCTTTCTTT. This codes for CASSRGSDLNTEAFF.

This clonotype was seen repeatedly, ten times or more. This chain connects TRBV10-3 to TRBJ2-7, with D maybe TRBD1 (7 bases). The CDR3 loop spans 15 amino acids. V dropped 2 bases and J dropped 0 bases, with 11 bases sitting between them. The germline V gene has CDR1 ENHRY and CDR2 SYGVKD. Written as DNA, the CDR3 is TGTGCCATCAGTGAGACAGGGGAGGCCTCCTACGAGCAGTACTTC. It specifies CAISETGEASYEQYF.

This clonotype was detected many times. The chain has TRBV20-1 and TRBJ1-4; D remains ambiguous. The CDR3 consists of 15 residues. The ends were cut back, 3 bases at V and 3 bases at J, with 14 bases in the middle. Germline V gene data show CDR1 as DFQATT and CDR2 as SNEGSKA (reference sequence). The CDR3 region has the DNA TGCAGTGCTAGGGTCCCGTGGGCGGCTAATGAAAAACTGTTTTTT. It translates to CSARVPWAANEKLFF.

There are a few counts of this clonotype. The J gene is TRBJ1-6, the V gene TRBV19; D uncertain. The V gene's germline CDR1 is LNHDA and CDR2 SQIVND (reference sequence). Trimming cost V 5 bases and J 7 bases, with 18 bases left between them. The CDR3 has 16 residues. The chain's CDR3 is CASSAYFDGVNSPLHF. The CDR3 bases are TGTGCCAGTAGTGCCTACTTCGACGGAGTCAATTCACCCCTCCACTTT.

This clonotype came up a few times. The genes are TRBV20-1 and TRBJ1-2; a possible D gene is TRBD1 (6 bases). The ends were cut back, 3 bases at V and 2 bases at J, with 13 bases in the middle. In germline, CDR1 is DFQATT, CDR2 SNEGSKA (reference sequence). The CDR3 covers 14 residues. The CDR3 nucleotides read TGCAGTGCTAGTGCACAGGGAGGGAACTATGGCTACACCTTC. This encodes CSASAQGGNYGYTF.

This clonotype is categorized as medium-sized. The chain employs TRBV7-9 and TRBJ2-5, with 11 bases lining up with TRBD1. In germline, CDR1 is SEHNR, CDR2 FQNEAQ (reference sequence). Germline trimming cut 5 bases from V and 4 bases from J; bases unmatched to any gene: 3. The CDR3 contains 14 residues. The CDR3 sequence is CASSAGQGVETQYF. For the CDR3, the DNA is TGTGCCAGCAGCGCGGGACAGGGGGTAGAGACCCAGTACTTC.

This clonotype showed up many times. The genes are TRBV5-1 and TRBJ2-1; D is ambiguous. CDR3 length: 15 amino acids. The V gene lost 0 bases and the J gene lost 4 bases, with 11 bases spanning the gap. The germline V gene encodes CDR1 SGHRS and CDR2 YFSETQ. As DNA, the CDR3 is TGCGCCAGCAGCTTGGACACCGCAAGGTACAATGAGCAGTTCTTC. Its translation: CASSLDTARYNEQFF.

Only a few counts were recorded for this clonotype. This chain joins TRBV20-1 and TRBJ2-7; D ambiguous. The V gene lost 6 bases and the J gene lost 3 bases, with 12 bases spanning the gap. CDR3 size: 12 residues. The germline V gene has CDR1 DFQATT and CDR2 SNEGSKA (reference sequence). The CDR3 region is CSAQQRFYEQYF. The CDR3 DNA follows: TGCAGTGCCCAACAGAGATTCTACGAGCAGTACTTC.

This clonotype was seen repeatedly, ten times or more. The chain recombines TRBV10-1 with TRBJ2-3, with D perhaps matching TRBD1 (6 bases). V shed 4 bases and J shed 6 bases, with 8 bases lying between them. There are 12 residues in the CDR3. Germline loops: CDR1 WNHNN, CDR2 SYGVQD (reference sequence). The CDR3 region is CASSGQADTQYF. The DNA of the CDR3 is TGCGCCAGCAGTGGACAGGCGGATACGCAGTATTTT.

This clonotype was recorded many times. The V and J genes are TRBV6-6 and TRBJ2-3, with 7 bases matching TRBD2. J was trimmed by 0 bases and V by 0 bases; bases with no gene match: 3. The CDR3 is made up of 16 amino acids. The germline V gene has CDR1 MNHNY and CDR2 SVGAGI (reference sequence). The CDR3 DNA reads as TGTGCCAGCAGTTACTCGGCGGGGGTCAGCACAGATACGCAGTATTTT. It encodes CASSYSAGVSTDTQYF.

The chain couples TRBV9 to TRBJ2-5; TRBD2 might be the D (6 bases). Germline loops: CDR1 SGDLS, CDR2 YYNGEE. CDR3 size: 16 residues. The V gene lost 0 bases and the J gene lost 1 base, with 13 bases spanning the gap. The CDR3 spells CASSVGAGRSQETQYF. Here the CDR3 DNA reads TGTGCCAGCAGCGTAGGGGCGGGGAGGAGCCAAGAGACCCAGTACTTC.

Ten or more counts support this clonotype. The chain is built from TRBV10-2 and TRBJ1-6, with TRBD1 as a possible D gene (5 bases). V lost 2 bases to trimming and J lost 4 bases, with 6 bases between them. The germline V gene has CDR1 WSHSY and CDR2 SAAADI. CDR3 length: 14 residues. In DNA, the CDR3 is TGCGCCAGCAGTGAGGCAGGGTATAATTCACCCCTCCACTTT. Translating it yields CASSEAGYNSPLHF.

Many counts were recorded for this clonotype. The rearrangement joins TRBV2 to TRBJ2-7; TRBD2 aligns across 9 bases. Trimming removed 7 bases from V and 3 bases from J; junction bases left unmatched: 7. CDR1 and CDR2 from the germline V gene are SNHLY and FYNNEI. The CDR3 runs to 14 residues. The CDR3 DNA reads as TGTGCCAGCATCCGTGGGACTAGCAGCTACGAGCAGTACTTC. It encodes CASIRGTSSYEQYF.

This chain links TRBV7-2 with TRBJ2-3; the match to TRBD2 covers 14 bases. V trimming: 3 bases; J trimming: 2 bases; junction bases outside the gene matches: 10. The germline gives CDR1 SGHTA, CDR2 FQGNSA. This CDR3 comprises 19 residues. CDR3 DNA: TGTGCCAGCAGCTTGTCGGTGGGACTAGCGGGGGACGCCACAGATACGCAGTATTTT. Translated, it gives CASSLSVGLAGDATDTQYF.

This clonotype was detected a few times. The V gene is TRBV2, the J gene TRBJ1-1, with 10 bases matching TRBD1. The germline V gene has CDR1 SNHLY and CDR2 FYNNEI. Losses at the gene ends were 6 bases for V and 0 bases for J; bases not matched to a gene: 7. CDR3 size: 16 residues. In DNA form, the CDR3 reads TGTGCCAGCAGACTACGACAGGGGGCGATGAACACTGAAGCTTTCTTT. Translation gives CASRLRQGAMNTEAFF.

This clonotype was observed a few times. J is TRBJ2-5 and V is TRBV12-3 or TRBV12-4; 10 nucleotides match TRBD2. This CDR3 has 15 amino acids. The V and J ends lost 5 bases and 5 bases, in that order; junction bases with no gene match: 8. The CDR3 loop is CASSPNSGGSETQYF. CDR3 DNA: TGTGCCAGCAGTCCCAATAGCGGGGGGAGTGAGACCCAGTACTTC.

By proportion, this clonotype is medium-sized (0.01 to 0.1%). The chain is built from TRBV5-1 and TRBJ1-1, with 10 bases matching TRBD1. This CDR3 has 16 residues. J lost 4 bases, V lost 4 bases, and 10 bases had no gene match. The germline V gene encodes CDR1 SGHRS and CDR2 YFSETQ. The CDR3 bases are TGCGCCAGCAGCAGACACCCGGGACAGGGGATCACTGAAGCTTTCTTT. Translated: CASSRHPGQGITEAFF.

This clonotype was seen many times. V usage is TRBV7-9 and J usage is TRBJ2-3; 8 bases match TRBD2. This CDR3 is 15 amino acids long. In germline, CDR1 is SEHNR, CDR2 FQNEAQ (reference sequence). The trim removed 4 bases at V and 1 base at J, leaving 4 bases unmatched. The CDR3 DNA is TGTGCCAGCAGCTCAAGCGGGGGCCGCACAGATACGCAGTATTTT. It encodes CASSSSGGRTDTQYF.

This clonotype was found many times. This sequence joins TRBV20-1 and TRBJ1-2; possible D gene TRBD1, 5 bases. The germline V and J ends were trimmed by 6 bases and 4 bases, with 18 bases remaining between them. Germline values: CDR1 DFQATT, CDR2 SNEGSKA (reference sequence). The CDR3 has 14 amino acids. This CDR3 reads CSASPNRGVYGYTF. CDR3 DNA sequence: TGCAGTGCCTCTCCCAATCGGGGCGTCTATGGCTACACCTTC.

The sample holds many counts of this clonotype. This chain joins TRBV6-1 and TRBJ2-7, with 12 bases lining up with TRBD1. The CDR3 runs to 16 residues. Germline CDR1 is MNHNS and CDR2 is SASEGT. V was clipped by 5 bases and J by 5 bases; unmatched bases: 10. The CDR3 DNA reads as TGTGCCAGCAGTCCTACCCCCGGGACAGGGGGCAACGAGCAGTACTTC. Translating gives CASSPTPGTGGNEQYF.